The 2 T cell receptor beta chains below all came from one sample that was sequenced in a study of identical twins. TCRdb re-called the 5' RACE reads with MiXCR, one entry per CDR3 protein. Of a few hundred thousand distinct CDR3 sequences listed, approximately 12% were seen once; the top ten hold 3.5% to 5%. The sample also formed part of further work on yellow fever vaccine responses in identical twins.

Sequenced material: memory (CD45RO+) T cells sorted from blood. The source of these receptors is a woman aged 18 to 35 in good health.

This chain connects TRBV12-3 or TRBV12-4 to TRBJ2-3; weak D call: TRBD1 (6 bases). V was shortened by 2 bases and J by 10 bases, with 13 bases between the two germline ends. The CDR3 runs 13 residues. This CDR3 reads CASSLPGQYPQYF. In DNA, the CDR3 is TGTGCCAGCAGTTTACCGGGACAATATCCGCAGTATTTT.

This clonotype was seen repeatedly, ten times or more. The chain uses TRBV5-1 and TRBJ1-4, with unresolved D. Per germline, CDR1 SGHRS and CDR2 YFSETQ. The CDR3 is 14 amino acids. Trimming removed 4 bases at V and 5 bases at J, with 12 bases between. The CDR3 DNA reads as TGCGCCAGCAGCGCCGGACTCGGGAATGAAAAACTGTTTTTT. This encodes CASSAGLGNEKLFF.